This is a list of T cell receptor beta chains from one sample in a study of T cell responses to AZD1222 COVID-19 vaccine. TCRdb's copy holds only in-frame clones and misses some; the assay was immunoSEQ multiplex PCR. The sample lists under 110,000 clones, 80% to 95% occurring once. The sequencing used peripheral blood, collected 28 days after the second AZD1222 dose. The receptors were sampled from an adult who received the AZD1222 COVID-19 vaccine. CDR3s leave out the opening cysteine and the closing phenylalanine or tryptophan. The order of the fields is V gene, D gene, J gene, CDR3 protein. The D gene is left open where the match is weak.

TRBV6-5	TRBD2	TRBJ2-7	ASSYSLAGGLEQY
TRBV25-1	-	TRBJ1-4	ASSELGGSGEKLF
TRBV5-4	TRBD1	TRBJ2-1	ASSLAGGPSYNEQF
TRBV15	-	TRBJ2-5	ATSNGETQY
TRBV12-3/TRBV12-4	-	TRBJ2-2	ASSLHRSGELF
TRBV3-1/TRBV3-2	-	TRBJ1-5	ASSQGEQPQH
TRBV6-2/TRBV6-3	TRBD2	TRBJ2-1	ASSPPSGGYNEQF
TRBV12-3/TRBV12-4	-	TRBJ2-5	ASRLTGKETQY
TRBV5-1	-	TRBJ1-3	ASSSTGTGNTIY
TRBV5-1	-	TRBJ2-3	ASSLEGDTQY
TRBV28	-	TRBJ2-7	ASSPRGKQY
TRBV3-1/TRBV3-2	-	TRBJ1-4	ASSQDPRAATNEKLF
TRBV5-1	-	TRBJ1-1	ASSLEAGNTEAF
TRBV6-5	TRBD1	TRBJ1-6	ASRIGQGNSPLH
TRBV5-1	-	TRBJ2-7	ASSLGASEYLHEQY
TRBV14	TRBD2	TRBJ2-1	ASSQGFGQGFFPGLAGTYNEQF
TRBV14	TRBD2	TRBJ2-1	ASSQEGTSGGAYNEQF
TRBV14	-	TRBJ1-2	ASSQTGTLRANYGYT
TRBV18	TRBD2	TRBJ2-3	ASSPQGSGNTDTQY
TRBV11-2	-	TRBJ1-5	ASSLDRGMHQPQH
TRBV2	TRBD1	TRBJ2-6	ASVREGTGFSGANVLT
TRBV27	TRBD1	TRBJ1-2	ASCLSRGLGGYT
TRBV7-9	-	TRBJ2-6	ASIDGAVGANVLT
TRBV6-2/TRBV6-3	-	TRBJ2-2	ASSYLGELF
TRBV4-1	-	TRBJ2-3	ASSQDSGRRGTDTQY
TRBV3-1/TRBV3-2	-	TRBJ2-3	ASSPLSSSSTDTQY
TRBV11-2	TRBD1	TRBJ1-4	ASRTGAINEKLF
TRBV6-5	-	TRBJ2-7	ASSYSLTIYEQY
TRBV27	TRBD1	TRBJ1-1	ASSRPGQGAAKAF
TRBV7-2	-	TRBJ1-4	ASSLGYGGNEKLF
TRBV24-1	TRBD1	TRBJ1-5	ATSTFRDRLSNQPQH
TRBV6-5	-	TRBJ1-6	ASNREYNSPLH
TRBV29-1	-	TRBJ2-7	SVEGRQDYEQY
TRBV6-5	-	TRBJ1-1	ASSYGGNTEAF
TRBV27	-	TRBJ2-2	ASSLFGGSGELF
TRBV7-2	TRBD2	TRBJ2-7	ASSLASGGAYEQY
TRBV29-1	-	TRBJ2-3	SVGEDYTDTQY
TRBV13	TRBD1	TRBJ1-1	ASSLPGQGWTGTF
TRBV7-9	-	TRBJ2-4	ASSLDSLAKNIQY
TRBV25-1	-	TRBJ1-4	ASSDIQDSNEKLF
TRBV7-9	TRBD2	TRBJ2-1	ASSPPGGPYNEQF
TRBV6-2/TRBV6-3	-	TRBJ1-4	ASSYPLYRATNEKLF
TRBV9	TRBD1	TRBJ1-2	ASSGGQGYGYT
TRBV6-5	-	TRBJ2-6	ASRLTFSGANVLT
TRBV6-2/TRBV6-3	-	TRBJ2-3	ASSLPSAGIDTQY
TRBV2	-	TRBJ1-2	ASSGVGGLNGYT
TRBV10-3	TRBD1	TRBJ1-4	AISDAGTGDEKLF
TRBV6-5	-	TRBJ1-2	ASSYSRAMPPYGYT
TRBV7-9	-	TRBJ2-1	ASSPGSEQF
TRBV19	-	TRBJ2-1	ASSMVPFNEQF
TRBV9	-	TRBJ2-2	ASSAARVPGELF
TRBV27	TRBD1	TRBJ1-6	ASSPKTGLNNSPLH
TRBV5-4	TRBD1	TRBJ2-7	ASSLKDRGDLEQY